This TCR beta chain was profiled in a study of immune evolution from preneoplasia to lung adenocarcinoma. Study results and caveats: Top clone frequencies peaked in normal lung, apparently declining through invasive adenocarcinoma. Normal lung had highest clonality; later lesions appeared denser, more diverse.

Comments on this clone: The antigen is unknown.

Between the mid-2010s and the late 2010s, patients underwent resection in Japan or China. Libraries were prepared by immunoSEQ multiplex PCR; TCRdb keeps only in-frame clonotypes and omits some of them. The data contain about 4,600 clones, approximately 83% of them seen just once; the ten biggest clones take up about an eighth. V was trimmed by 3 bases and J by 3 bases, leaving 13 bases between them. The CDR3 loop spans 14 amino acids. Per the germline V gene, CDR1 is GTSNPN and CDR2 is SVGIG (reference sequence). V usage is TRBV30 and J usage is TRBJ2-3; no firm D call. Source material: FFPE normal lung tissue adjacent to the tumor. This receptor was taken from a person aged 50-75 years with lung adenocarcinoma. CDR3: CAWSVDWGTDTQYF. In DNA form, the CDR3 reads TGTGCCTGGAGCGTCGATTGGGGAACAGATACGCAGTATTTT. The whole variable domain, filled in from reference TRBV30 and TRBJ2-3, reads SQTIHQWPATLVQPVGSPLSLECTVEGTSNPNLYWYRQAAGRGLQLLFYSVGIGQISSEVPQNLSASRPQDRQFILSSKKLLLSDSGFYLCAWSVDWGTDTQYFGPGTRLTVL.